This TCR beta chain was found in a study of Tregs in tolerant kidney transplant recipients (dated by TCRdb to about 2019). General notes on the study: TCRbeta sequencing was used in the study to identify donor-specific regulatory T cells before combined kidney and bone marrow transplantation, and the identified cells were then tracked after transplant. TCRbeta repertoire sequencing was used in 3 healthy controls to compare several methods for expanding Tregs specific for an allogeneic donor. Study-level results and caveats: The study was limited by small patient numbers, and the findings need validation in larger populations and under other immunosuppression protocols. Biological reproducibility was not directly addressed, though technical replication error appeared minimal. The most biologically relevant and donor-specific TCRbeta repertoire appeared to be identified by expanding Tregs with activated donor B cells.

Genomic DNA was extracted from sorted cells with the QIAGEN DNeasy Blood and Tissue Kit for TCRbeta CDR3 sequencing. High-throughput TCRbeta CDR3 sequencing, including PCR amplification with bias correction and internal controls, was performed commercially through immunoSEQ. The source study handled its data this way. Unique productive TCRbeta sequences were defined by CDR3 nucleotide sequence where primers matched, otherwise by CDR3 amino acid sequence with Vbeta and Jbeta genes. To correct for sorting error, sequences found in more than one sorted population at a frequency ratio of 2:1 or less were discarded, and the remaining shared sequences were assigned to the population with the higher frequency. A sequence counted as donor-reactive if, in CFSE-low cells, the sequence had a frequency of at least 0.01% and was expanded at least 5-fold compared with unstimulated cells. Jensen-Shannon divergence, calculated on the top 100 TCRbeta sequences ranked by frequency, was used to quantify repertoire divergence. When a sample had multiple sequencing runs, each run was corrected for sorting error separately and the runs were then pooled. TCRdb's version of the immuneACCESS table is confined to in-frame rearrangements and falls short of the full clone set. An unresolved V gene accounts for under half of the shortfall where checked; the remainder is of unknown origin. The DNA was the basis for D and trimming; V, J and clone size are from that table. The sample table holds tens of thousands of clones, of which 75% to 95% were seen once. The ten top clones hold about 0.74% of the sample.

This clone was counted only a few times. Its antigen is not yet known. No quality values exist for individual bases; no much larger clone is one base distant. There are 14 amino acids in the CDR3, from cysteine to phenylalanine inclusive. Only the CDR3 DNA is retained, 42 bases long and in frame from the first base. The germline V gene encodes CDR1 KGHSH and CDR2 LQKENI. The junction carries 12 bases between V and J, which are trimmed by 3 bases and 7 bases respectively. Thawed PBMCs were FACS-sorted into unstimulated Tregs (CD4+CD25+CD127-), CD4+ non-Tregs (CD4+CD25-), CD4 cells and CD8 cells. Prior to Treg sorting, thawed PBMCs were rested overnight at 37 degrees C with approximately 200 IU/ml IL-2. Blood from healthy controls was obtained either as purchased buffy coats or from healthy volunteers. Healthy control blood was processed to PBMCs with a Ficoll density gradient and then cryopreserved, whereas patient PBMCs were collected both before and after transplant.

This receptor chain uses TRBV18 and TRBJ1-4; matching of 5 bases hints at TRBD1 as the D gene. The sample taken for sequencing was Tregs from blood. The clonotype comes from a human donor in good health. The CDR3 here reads CASSPIQGGEKLFF. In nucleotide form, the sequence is TGTGCCAGCTCACCGATCCAGGGTGGTGAAAAACTGTTTTTT.